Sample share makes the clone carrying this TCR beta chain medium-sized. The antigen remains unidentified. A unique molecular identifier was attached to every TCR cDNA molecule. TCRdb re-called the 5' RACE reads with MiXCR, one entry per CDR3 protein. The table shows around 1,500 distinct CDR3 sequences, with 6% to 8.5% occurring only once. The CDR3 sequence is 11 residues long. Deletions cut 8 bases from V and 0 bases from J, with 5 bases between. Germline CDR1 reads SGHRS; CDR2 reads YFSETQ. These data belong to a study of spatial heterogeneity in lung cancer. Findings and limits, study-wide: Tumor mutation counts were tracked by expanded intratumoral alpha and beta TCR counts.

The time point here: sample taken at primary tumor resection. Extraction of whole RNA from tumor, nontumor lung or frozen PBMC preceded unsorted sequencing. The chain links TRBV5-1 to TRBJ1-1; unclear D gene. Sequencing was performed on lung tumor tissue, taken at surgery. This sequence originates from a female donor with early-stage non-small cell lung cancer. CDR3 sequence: CASGLNTEAFF. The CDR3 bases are TGCGCCAGTGGGTTGAACACTGAAGCTTTCTTT. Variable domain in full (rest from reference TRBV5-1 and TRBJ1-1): KAGVTQTPRYLIKTRGQQVTLSCSPISGHRSVSWYQQTPGQGLQFLFEYFSETQRNKGNFPGRFSGRQFSNSRSEMNVSTLELGDSALYLCASGLNTEAFFGQGTRLTVV.